This T cell receptor (beta chain) came from a study of CD8+ T cells in alopecia areata. V lost 0 bases and J 2 bases, leaving 4 bases between the germline ends. Germline V lookup: CDR1 SGHTA, CDR2 FQGNSA. This CDR3 comprises 13 residues. The treatment was: oral pan-JAK inhibitor, 5-10 mg twice daily. Following extraction, RNA underwent reverse transcription to cDNA, which served as the sequencing template. The assay was immunoSEQ multiplex PCR, and TCRdb's table has in-frame clones only and misses some. Of approximately 90,000 clones listed, about two thirds are singletons. This chain links TRBV7-2 with TRBJ1-1; D remains unclear. The input for sequencing was CD8+ T cells sorted from blood, taken between weeks 43 and 45, from a patient treated with tofacitinib. This receptor was obtained from a human donor with alopecia areata. For the CDR3, the DNA is TGTGCCAGCAGCTTAGCGAGAAACACTGAAGCTTTCTTT. Encoded protein: CASSLARNTEAFF.